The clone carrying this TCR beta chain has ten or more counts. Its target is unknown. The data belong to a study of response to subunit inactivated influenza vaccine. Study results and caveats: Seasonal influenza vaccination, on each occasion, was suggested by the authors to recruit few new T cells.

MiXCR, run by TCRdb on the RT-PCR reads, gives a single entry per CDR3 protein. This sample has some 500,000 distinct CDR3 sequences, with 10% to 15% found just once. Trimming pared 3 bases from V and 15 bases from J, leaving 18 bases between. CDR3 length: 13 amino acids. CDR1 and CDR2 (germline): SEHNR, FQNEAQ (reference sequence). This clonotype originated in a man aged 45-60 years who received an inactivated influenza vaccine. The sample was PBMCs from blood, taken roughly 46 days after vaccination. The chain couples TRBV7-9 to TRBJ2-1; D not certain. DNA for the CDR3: TGTGCCAGCAGCTTGGGTCTGAAAGATTCTGGGTTCTTC. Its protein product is CASSLGLKDSGFF.